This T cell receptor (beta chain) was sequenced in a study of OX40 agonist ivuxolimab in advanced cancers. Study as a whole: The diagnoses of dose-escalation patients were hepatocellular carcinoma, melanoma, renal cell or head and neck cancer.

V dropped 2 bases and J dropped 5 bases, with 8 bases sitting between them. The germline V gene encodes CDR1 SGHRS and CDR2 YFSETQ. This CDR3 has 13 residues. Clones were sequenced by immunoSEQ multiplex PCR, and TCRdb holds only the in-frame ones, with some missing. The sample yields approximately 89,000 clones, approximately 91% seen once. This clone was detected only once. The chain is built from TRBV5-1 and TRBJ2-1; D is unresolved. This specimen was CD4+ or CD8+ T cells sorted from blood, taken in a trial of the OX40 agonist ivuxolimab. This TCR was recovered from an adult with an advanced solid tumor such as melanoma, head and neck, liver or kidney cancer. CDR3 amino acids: CASSFGRNNEQFF. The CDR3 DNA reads TGCGCCAGCAGCTTCGGACGGAACAATGAGCAGTTCTTC.